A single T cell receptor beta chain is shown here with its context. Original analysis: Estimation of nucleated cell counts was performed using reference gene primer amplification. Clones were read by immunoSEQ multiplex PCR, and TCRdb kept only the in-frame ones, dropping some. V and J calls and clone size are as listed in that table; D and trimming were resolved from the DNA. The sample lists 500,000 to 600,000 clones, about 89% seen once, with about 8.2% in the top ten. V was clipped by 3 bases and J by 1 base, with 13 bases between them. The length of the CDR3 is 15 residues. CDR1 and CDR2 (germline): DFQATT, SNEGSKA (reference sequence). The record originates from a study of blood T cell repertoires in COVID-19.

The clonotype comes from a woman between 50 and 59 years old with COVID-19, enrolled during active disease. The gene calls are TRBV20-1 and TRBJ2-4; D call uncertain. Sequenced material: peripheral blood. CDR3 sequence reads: CSASDAMRAKNIQYF. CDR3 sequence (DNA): TGCAGTGCTAGTGACGCCATGAGGGCCAAAAACATTCAGTACTTC.